One T cell receptor beta chain is described in this entry. There is no known antigen for this receptor. No base quality information exists; no much larger clone differs at one position. The library was produced with the immunoSEQ multiplex PCR assay. The multiplex PCR relied on a mix of 60 forward primers for TCR Vbeta segments and 13 reverse primers for TCR Jbeta segments. The CDR3 region of rearranged TCR beta genes was amplified from genomic DNA with a multiplex PCR assay. The amplified TCR beta libraries were sequenced on the Illumina HiSeq System as 87-base-pair reads. The study's processing was this. Across the 500 to 750 repertoires, a later analysis counted 75 million to 90 million unique TCR beta chains, 9.5 million to 12 million of which were shared by at least two donors. Raw reads were error-corrected and collapsed into unique sequences by a nearest-neighbor algorithm in which closely related sequences were merged to remove PCR and sequencing errors. To assign V, D and J gene segments, CDR3 sequences were aligned to IMGT reference sequences. For a sequence to be retained, a match of at least six nucleotides was required to both a V gene segment and a J gene segment. A rearrangement counted as productive if the CDR3 had no stop codons and remained in frame with V and J, and every other rearrangement counted as non-productive. Following IMGT convention, CDR3 was defined as the stretch from the second conserved V-encoded cysteine up to the conserved J-encoded phenylalanine. The earlier analysis of some 600 of the donors excluded sequences that lacked an unambiguous match to a single V gene segment. In an earlier analysis of approximately 590 of the donors, a V segment was called functional when productive rearrangements were above 56.7%, and segregating when the standard deviation between donors exceeded 5%. A statistical classification framework was developed to diagnose cytomegalovirus status using the catalog of TCR beta chain sequences. In a later analysis, TCR nucleotide sequences were compared against IMGT/GENE-DB human TR gene sequences so that V and J genes could be assigned. Using the TCRdist pipeline, a later analysis assigned CDR3 sequences along with most-parsimonious VDJ recombination scenarios. A later analysis defined each TCR beta chain by its CDR3 amino acid sequence plus V-gene family, and excluded reads lacking a unique V-gene family. As a way to deal with suspected cross-contamination and a sequencing artifact, a later analysis dropped approximately 590 nucleotide sequences that were highly shared and had low generation probability. For each public chain, a later analysis derived a clonal expansion index from normalized ranks of inferred template counts within each repertoire. In a later analysis, generation probabilities were computed using a VDJ recombination model fitted to out-of-frame rearrangements, and the results were checked against IGoR. In a later analysis, hypergeometric tests were used to score TCR-TCR, TCR-HLA and TCR-CMV co-occurrence, with a repertoire-size bias correction applied to TCR pairs. A later analysis estimated false discovery rates by permuting HLA or CMV assignments 20 times. In a later analysis, co-occurring TCRs were grouped using DBSCAN, with TCRdist sequence similarity added in when clustering inside HLA-allele-positive subsets. Repertoires with fewer than 30,000 or more than 120,000 public chains were left out of co-occurrence clustering, as were about 5 repertoires with anomalous nucleotide sharing. TCRdb limited this immuneACCESS table to in-frame rearrangements with V and J called. A share of clones is missing; checked studies link under half to unresolved V genes, and the rest is unexplained. The V and J calls and clone size are taken from that table; D and trimming were inferred from the DNA. This sample lists 120,000 to 150,000 clones; nearly 80% were detected once. The ten largest make up about 5% of the sample.

The entry originates in a study of cytomegalovirus exposure and HLA in healthy donors (TCRdb year 2017). With respect to the entire study: In an earlier analysis of several hundred of the donors, around 300 Gb of sequence data and about 110 million unique TCR beta sequences from approximately 180 million T cells were reported. An early release that covered approximately 600 HLA-typed donors contained approximately 300 gigabases of sequencing data and some 87 million unique TCR sequences. Among the roughly 410 genotyped donors, around 79% belonged to the genetic ancestry cluster associated with self-reported Caucasian donors. The study aimed to test whether signatures of past pathogen exposure could be identified by cataloging public T cell receptors. The study profiled the T cell repertoires of more than 500 subjects by immunosequencing and related them to cytomegalovirus serostatus. A separate validation cohort of roughly 130 different subjects was used in addition to the approximately 640-subject first cohort. To predict cytomegalovirus infection status, the study combined high-throughput TCR immunosequencing, statistical association of individual TCRs with disease status, and machine learning. In a later analysis, previously published TCR beta repertoires from several hundred donors were re-analyzed and high-resolution HLA genotyping was added so that TCR occurrence patterns could be studied. Rather than drawing on any new phenotypic data, the later analysis identified candidate immune exposures from TCR beta sequences and the way those sequences occurred across donors. An earlier analysis of around 540 of the donors applied high-throughput TCR beta sequencing to assess whether each TCR beta V gene segment acted as functional or pseudogenic. Donor age, sex, ethnicity and CMV serostatus were compiled together with the repertoire data. A later genetic analysis took genome-wide SNP genotypes for about 55% of the roughly 670 donors and used that subset as a discovery cohort. Every discovery cohort repertoire had been produced on one sequencing platform. Class I and class II HLA loci were covered by the typing at four-digit resolution. The number of donors typed differed by locus, with 629-630 for A, B, C, DRB1 and DQB1, about 500 for DQA1, some 570 for DPA1, and 472 for DPB1. Several DR-DQ haplotypes were treated as single units for association and clustering because of strong linkage in the cohort. Among some 410 genotyped donors of the cohort, an average of around 240,000 unique TCR beta nucleotide sequences were sequenced per donor, around a sixth of them non-productive. Study-level results and caveats: Compared with equally common non-associated chains, HLA-associated TCR beta chains in a later analysis were more clonally expanded and had lower generation probabilities. V-gene and J-gene trimming of TCR beta chains was associated with a missense DCLRE1C variant in a later genetic analysis, and the association was replicated in an independent cohort. Because HLA typing was missing for some donors at each locus, association tests included only the typed subset. When HLA alleles, especially DR and DQ, strongly co-occurred, attributing TCR associations to individual alleles was difficult. A later analysis found that TCR association rates varied across HLA loci, with DRB1 alleles showing the most associated TCRs and HLA-C alleles the fewest. In both the original and validation cohorts, the classifier was reported to diagnose cytomegalovirus status with high specificity and sensitivity. Most TCR sequences were seen in very few donors, while some public TCRs were found in many individuals. This cohort had only TCR beta chains sequenced, and the lack of alpha or paired-chain data limited which features could be detected. A total of 164 TCR beta chains were listed by the study as associated with cytomegalovirus. According to a later genetic analysis, donors in an Asian-associated ancestry cluster had fewer N-insertions in productive TCRs than the approximately 630-donor mean. A further reported finding was that TCR beta sequences accurately predicted the HLA-A and HLA-B alleles for most subjects in the first cohort. According to a later analysis, most CMV-associated TCR beta chains appeared to be HLA-restricted, and the HLA associations seemed to be driven largely by CMV exposure. According to the authors, the approach could potentially be generalized to other disease states and immunological phenotypes. Three of the identified cytomegalovirus-associated TCR beta chains were confirmed in vitro to be specific for cytomegalovirus antigens. Several of the top co-occurrence clusters appeared to be linked to parvovirus B19, influenza, CMV and Epstein-Barr virus, according to a later analysis. Because counts were too low, 15 to 20 rarely observed V segments, including chromosome 9 orphons, were excluded from the earlier analysis of 500 to 700 of the donors. A cluster of highly shared sequence variants was judged likely to represent a technical artifact of the sequencing pipeline. Some IMGT-functional V segments, including TRBV6-2 and TRBV6-3, could not be distinguished by the 87-base-pair reads and were therefore excluded. Presence/absence analyses assumed roughly uniform sequencing depth across donors, an assumption that may not hold. For the cohort, immune exposure information was limited to CMV serostatus. Broadly in line with IMGT annotations, most TCR beta V segments showed up in productive rearrangements about 87% or about 30% of the time in an earlier analysis of around 600 of the donors. Specific HLA alleles were associated with around 18,000 TCR beta sequences at a false discovery rate of 0.05 in a later analysis. Linkage disequilibrium might explain the correlated functional status among segregating V segments, but an unknown experimental factor could not be ruled out.

In total, around 600 healthy bone marrow donors made up the cohort. All cohort members were sampled while nominally healthy, although unrecorded immune exposures were likely present. The donor was CMV seronegative and belonged to the group of 352 seronegative cohort members. A peripheral blood sample was provided by each donor, and peripheral blood mononuclear cells were used for TCR beta sequencing. Genomic DNA extraction from the blood cell samples was performed with the Qiagen DNeasy Blood Extraction Kit. CDR1 and CDR2 are drawn from the germline V gene: LGHNA, YNFKEQ. The CDR3, from cysteine to phenylalanine, totals 15 residues. The DNA shown is the 45-base CDR3, in frame from base 1. The junction carries 15 bases between V and J, which are trimmed by 5 bases and 2 bases respectively.

Sequencing was performed on PBMCs. The rearranged chain carries TRBV4-2 and TRBJ2-5; TRBD2 is possibly the D segment (7 matching bases). The clonotype originates from a male donor in good health and CMV-seronegative. In nucleotides, the sequence is TGTGCCAGCAGCTTAGAGGGGGGACTACAAGAGACCCAGTACTTC. The translation is CASSLEGGLQETQYF.